This TCR beta chain originates from a study of T cell repertoires in cytomegalovirus infection. Background on the study: HLA-B-restricted CMV epitopes that are well studied, plus recently identified HLA-C-restricted ones, were used by the study. Study-wide findings and caveats: The response measured ex vivo was dominated by TCR beta clonotypes (HLA-C-restricted and CMV-specific).

The CDR3 runs to 14 residues. The V end was cut by 7 bases, the J end by 3 bases, with 14 bases between. Germline CDR1 reads SGDLS; CDR2 reads YYNGEE. Turning to this clonotype: The antigen is not known.

Each CDR3 protein is one row after TCRdb ran MiXCR on the reads. The profile shows 900,000 to 950,000 distinct CDR3 sequences, less than 40% of them singletons. Specimen: cultured CD8+ T cells from PBMCs, collected from culture after CMV antigen stimulation. The origin of this receptor is a human donor in good health (CMV status not recorded). Some clones in this sample may be carry-over from other donors' samples. The rearrangement uses TRBV9 and TRBJ1-5; D possibly corresponds to TRBD1 (5 bases). The CDR3 DNA is TGTGCCAGCGGGGGGGGAGGCGTCAATCAGCCCCAGCATTTT. It specifies CASGGGGVNQPQHF.